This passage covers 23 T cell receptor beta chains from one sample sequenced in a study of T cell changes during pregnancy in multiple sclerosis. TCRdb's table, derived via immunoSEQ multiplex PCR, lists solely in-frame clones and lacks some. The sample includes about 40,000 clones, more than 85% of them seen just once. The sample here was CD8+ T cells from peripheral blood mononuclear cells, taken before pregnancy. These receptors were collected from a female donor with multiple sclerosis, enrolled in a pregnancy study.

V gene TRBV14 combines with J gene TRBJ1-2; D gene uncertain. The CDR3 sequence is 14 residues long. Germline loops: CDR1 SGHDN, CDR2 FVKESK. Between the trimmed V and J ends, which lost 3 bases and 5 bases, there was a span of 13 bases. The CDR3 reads CASSQVGGLYGYTF. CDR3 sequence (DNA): TGTGCCAGCAGCCAGGTTGGAGGGCTTTATGGCTACACCTTC.

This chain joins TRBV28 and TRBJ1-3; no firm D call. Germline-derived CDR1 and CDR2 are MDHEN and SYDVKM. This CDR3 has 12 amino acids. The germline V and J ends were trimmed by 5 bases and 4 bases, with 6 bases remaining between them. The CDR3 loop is CASSTSGNTIYF. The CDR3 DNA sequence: TGTGCCAGCAGTACATCCGGAAACACCATATATTTT.

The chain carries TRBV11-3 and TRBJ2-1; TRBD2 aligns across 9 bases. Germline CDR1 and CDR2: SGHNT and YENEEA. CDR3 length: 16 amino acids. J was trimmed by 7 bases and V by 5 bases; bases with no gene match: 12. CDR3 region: CASSPNLAGEDNEQFF. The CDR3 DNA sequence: TGTGCCAGCAGCCCTAACTTAGCGGGAGAGGATAATGAGCAGTTCTTC.

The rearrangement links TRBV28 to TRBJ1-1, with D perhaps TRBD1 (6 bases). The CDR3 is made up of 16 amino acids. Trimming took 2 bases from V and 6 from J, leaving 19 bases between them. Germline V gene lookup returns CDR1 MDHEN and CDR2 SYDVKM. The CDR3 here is CASSLNPGAGGPEAFF. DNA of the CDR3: TGTGCCAGCAGTTTAAACCCCGGGGCTGGGGGCCCTGAAGCTTTCTTT. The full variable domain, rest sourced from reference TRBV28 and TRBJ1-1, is DVKVTQSSRYLVKRTGEKVFLECVQDMDHENMFWYRQDPGLGLRLIYFSYDVKMKEKGDIPEGYSVSREKKERFSLILESASTNQTSMYLCASSLNPGAGGPEAFFGQGTRLTVV.

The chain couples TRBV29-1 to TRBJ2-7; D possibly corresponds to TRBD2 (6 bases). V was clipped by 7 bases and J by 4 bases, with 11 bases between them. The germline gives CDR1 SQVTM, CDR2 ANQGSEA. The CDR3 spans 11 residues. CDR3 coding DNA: TGCAGCGCCGGGGCGGGGTACGAGCAGTACTTC. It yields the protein CSAGAGYEQYF.

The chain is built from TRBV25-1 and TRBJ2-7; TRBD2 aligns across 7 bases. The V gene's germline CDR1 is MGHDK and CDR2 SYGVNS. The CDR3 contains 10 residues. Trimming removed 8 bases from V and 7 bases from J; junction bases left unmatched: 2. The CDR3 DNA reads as TGTGCCAGCGGGGGAGGGGAGCAGTACTTC. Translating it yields CASGGGEQYF.

Written as DNA, the CDR3 is TGTGCCATCAGTGTTGGTCAGGGCACGGGTACGCAGTATTTT. Its translation is CAISVGQGTGTQYF. This sequence joins TRBV10-3 and TRBJ2-3; D perhaps matches TRBD1 (5 bases). CDR1 and CDR2 (germline): ENHRY, SYGVKD. The ends were cut back, 4 bases at V and 8 bases at J, with 16 bases in the middle. The CDR3 length is 14 residues.

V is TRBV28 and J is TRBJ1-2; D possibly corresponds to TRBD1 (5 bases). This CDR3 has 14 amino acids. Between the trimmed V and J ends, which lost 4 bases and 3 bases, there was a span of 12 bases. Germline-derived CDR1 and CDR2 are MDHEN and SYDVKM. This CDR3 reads CASSSRLTDYGYTF. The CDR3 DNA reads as TGTGCCAGCAGTTCCCGACTGACAGACTATGGCTACACCTTC.

The DNA for the CDR3 is TGTGCCAGCAGCGAACTGCGCGGCGGGAGCGGCGAGCAGTACTTC. It codes for CASSELRGGSGEQYF. This rearrangement joins TRBV7-9 to TRBJ2-7; 7 bases are a match to TRBD2. V was pared by 5 bases and J by 6 bases, with 13 bases of the junction left unmatched. CDR1 and CDR2 from the germline V gene are SEHNR and FQNEAQ (reference sequence). The CDR3 length is 15 residues.

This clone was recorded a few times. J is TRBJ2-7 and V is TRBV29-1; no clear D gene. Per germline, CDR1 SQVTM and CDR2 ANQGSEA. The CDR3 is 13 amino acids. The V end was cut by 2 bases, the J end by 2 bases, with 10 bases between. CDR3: CSVEYSEAYEQYF. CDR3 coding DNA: TGCAGCGTTGAATACAGTGAAGCCTACGAGCAGTACTTC.

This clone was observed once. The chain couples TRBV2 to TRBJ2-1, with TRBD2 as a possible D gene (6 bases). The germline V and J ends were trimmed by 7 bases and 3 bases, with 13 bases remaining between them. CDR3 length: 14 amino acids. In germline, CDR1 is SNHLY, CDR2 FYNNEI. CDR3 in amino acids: CASTGLALYNEQFF. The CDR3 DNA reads TGTGCCAGCACCGGGCTAGCGCTCTACAATGAGCAGTTCTTC. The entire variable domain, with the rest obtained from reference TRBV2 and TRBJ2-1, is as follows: EPEVTQTPSHQVTQMGQEVILRCVPISNHLYFYWYRQILGQKVEFLVSFYNNEISEKSEIFDDQFSVERPDGSNFTLKIRSTKLEDSAMYFCASTGLALYNEQFFGPGTRLTVL.

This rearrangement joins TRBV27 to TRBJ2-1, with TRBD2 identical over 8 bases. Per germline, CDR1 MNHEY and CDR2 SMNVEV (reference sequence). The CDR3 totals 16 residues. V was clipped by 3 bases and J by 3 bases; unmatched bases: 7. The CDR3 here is CASSFQAGELYNEQFF. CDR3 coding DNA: TGTGCCAGCAGTTTCCAAGCGGGAGAACTCTACAATGAGCAGTTCTTC.

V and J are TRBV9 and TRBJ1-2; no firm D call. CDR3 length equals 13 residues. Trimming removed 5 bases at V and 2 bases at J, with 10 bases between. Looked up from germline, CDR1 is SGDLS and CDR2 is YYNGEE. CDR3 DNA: TGTGCCAGCAGAGATACAGTGAACTATGGCTACACCTTC. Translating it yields CASRDTVNYGYTF. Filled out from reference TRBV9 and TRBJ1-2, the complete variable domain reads DSGVTQTPKHLITATGQRVTLRCSPRSGDLSVYWYQQSLDQGLQFLIQYYNGEERAKGNILERFSAQQFPDLHSELNLSSLELGDSALYFCASRDTVNYGYTFGSGTRLTVV.

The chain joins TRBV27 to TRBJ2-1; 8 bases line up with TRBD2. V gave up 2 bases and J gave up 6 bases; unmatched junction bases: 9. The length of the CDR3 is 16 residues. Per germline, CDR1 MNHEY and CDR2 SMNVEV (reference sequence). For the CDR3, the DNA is TGTGCCAGCAGTTTAGGACTGGGACTAGATGGCAATGAGCAGTTCTTC. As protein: CASSLGLGLDGNEQFF.

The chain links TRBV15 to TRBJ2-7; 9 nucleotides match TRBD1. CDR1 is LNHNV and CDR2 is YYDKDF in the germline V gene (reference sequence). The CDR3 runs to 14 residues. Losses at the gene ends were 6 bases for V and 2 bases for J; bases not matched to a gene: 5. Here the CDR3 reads CATRDRGTPYEQYF. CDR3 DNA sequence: TGTGCCACCAGGGACAGGGGCACACCCTACGAGCAGTACTTC.

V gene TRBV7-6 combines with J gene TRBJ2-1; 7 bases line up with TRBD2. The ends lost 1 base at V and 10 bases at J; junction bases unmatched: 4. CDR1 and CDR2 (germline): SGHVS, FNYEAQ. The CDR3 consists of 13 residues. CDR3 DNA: TGTGCCAGCAGCTTAGGGGGGGGTCTCGAGCAGTTCTTC. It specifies CASSLGGGLEQFF.

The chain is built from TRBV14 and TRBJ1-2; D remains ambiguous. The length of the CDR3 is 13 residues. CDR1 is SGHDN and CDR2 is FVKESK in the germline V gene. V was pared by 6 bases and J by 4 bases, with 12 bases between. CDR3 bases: TGTGCCAGCAGACCGGACGGAGGCTATGGCTACACCTTC. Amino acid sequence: CASRPDGGYGYTF.

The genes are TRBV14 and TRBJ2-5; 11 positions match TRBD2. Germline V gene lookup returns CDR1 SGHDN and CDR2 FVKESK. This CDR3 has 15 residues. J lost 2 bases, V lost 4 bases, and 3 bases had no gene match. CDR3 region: CASSRRTSGQETQYF. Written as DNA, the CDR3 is TGTGCCAGCAGCCGCAGGACTAGCGGGCAAGAGACCCAGTACTTC. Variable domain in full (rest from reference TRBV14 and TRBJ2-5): EAGVTQFPSHSVIEKGQTVTLRCDPISGHDNLYWYRRVMGKEIKFLLHFVKESKQDESGMPNNRFLAERTGGTYSTLKVQPAELEDSGVYFCASSRRTSGQETQYFGPGTRLLVL.

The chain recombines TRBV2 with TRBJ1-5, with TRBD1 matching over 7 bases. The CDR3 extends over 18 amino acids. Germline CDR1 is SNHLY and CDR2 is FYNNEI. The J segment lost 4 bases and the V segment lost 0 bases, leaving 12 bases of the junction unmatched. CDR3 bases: TGTGCCAGCAGTGAAGCGACCGGGACAGAGTGGGCGAATCAGCCCCAGCATTTT. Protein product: CASSEATGTEWANQPQHF.

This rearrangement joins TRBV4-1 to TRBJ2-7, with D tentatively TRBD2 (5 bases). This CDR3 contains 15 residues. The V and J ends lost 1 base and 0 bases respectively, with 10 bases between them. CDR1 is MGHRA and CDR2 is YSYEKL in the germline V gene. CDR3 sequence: CASSQGERFSYEQYF. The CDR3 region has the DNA TGCGCCAGCAGCCAAGGGGAGCGGTTCTCCTACGAGCAGTACTTC.

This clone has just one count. CDR3 bases: TGTGCCAGCAGTCCCTCCCGACAGTCCTACGAGCAGTACTTC. This codes for CASSPSRQSYEQYF. V is TRBV2 and J is TRBJ2-7; D is possibly TRBD1 (5 bases). Germline CDR1 reads SNHLY; CDR2 reads FYNNEI. Deletions cut 5 bases from V and 1 base from J, with 12 bases between. This CDR3 is 14 amino acids long.

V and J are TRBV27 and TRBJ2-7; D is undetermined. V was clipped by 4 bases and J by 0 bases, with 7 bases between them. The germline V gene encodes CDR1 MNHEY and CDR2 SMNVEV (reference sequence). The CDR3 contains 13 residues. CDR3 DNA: TGTGCCAGCAGTTATCGTAGCTCCTACGAGCAGTACTTC. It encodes CASSYRSSYEQYF.

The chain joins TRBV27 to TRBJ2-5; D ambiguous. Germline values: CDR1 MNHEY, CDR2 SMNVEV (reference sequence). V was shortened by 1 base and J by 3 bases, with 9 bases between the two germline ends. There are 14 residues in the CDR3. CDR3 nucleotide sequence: TGTGCCAGCAGTTTATATCCGCAGGAAGAGACCCAGTACTTC. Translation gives CASSLYPQEETQYF.